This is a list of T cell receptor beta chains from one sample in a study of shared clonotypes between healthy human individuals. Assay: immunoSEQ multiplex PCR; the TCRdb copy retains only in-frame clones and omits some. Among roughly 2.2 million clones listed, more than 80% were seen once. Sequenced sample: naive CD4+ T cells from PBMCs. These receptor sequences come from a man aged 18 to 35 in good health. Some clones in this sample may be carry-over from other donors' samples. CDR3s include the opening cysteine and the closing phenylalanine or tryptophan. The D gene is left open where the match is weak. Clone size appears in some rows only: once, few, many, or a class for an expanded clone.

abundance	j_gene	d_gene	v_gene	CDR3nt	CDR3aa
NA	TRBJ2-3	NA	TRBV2	TGTGCCAGCAGTGAATCCTTCCCAGATACGCAGTATTTT	CASSESFPDTQYF
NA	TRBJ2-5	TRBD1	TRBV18	TGTGCCAGCTCACCCCCGGGACAGGGGCCAAAGACCCAGTACTTC	CASSPPGQGPKTQYF
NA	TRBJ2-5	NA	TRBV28	TGTGCCAGCAGGCGAGGGATGGGGGAGACCCAGTACTTC	CASRRGMGETQYF
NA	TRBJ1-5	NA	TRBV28	TGTGCCAGCAGTCTAATACAGGGAGCATTAGGTCAGCCCCAGCATTTT	CASSLIQGALGQPQHF
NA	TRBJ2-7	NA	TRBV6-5	TGTGCCAGCAGTTACTCAAGGACCTCTACCTACGAGCAGTACTTC	CASSYSRTSTYEQYF
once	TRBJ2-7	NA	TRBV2	TGTGCCAGCAAGGGGAATGGCTACGAGCAGTACTTC	CASKGNGYEQYF
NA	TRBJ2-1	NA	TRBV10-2	TGCGCCAGCAGTGAGTCGCTAGCGCGGTCCAATGAGCAGTTCTTC	CASSESLARSNEQFF
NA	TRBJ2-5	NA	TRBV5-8	TGTGCCAGCAGCTTACCCGATGGGGAGACCCAGTACTTC	CASSLPDGETQYF
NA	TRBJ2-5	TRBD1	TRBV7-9	TGTGCCAGCAGCAAAGGACAGGGGCGGGAGACCCAGTACTTC	CASSKGQGRETQYF
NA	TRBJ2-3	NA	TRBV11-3	TGTGCCAGCAGCTTAGGAAGCAAAACCGATACGCAGTATTTT	CASSLGSKTDTQYF
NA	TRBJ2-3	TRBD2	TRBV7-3	TGTGCCAGCAGCTGGGGACTAGCGGGAAGCGCAGATACGCAGTATTTT	CASSWGLAGSADTQYF
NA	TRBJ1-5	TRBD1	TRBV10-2	TGCGCCAGCGCGGGACAGTCTAATCAGCCCCAGCATTTT	CASAGQSNQPQHF
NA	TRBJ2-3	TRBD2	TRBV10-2	TGCGCCAGCAGTGAGACTAGCGGGACGCAGTATTTT	CASSETSGTQYF
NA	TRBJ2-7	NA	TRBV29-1	TGCAGCGTCGGGACACCCTACGAGCAGTACTTC	CSVGTPYEQYF
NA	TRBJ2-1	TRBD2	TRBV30	TGTGCCTGGAGCCGGACTAGCGGGGACAATGAGCAGTTCTTC	CAWSRTSGDNEQFF
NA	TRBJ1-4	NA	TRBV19	TGTGCCAGTAGTACAGCAGGGTCAACTAATGAAAAACTGTTTTTT	CASSTAGSTNEKLFF
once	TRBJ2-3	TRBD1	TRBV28	TGTGCCAGCAGGGGACAGGGGGCGACAGATACGCAGTATTTT	CASRGQGATDTQYF
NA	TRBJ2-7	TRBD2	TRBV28	TGTGCCAGCAGTCCCCTGGGAGGGCGGACCTACGAGCAGTACTTC	CASSPLGGRTYEQYF
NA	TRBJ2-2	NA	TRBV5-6	TGTGCCAGCAGCTTTTTGTTCGGCACCGGGGAGCTGTTTTTT	CASSFLFGTGELFF
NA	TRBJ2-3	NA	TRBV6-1	TGTGCCAGCAGTGACCGGGAGACCGCCACAGATACGCAGTATTTT	CASSDRETATDTQYF
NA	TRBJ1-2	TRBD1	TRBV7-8	TGTGCCAGCAGTCCTGGGACAGGGGGTTTCTATGGCTACACCTTC	CASSPGTGGFYGYTF
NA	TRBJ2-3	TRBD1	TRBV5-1	TGCGCCAGCAGCCCCGGGACAGGGGCCAGGAGTACGCAGTATTTT	CASSPGTGARSTQYF
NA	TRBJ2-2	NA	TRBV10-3	TGTGCCATCAGTTCACGCACCGGGGAGCTGTTTTTT	CAISSRTGELFF
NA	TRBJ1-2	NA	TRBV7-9	TGTGCCAGCAGCCCCAGACCGGGACTTGGGGCCGCTATGGGCTATGGCTACACCTTC	CASSPRPGLGAAMGYGYTF
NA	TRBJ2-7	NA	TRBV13	TGTGCCAGCAGGGCCGCGGGCACAGCCTACGAGCAGTACTTC	CASRAAGTAYEQYF
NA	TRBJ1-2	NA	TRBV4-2	TGTGCCAGCAGCCAAGAAGCCCCGGGCAGCTATTATGGCTACACCTTC	CASSQEAPGSYYGYTF
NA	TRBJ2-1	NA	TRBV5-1	TGCGCCAGCAGCGTTGGCCCCCTAAACGGCAATGAGCAGTTCTTC	CASSVGPLNGNEQFF
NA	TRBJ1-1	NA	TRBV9	TGTGCCAGCGCAGGGAAGTCAAGTTTGGACACTGAAGCTTTCTTT	CASAGKSSLDTEAFF
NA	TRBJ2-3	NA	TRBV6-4	TGTGCCAGCAGTGACTCCGGAGGGGGCACAGATACGCAGTATTTT	CASSDSGGGTDTQYF
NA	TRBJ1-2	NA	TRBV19	TGTGCCAGTAGTCCCTGGGGAGGTGGCTACACCTTC	CASSPWGGGYTF
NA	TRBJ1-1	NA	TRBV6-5	TGTGCCAGCAGTTACCGGTGGTCTGCGGACACTGAAGCTTTCTTT	CASSYRWSADTEAFF
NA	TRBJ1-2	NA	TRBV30	TGTGCCTGGACGGGGTCGGCCTATGGCTACACCTTC	CAWTGSAYGYTF
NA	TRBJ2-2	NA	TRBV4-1	TGCGCCAGCAGCCAAGTAGAGCGGTCTCGCGAGCTGTTTTTT	CASSQVERSRELFF
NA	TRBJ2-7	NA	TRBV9	TGTGCCAGCAGCGACCGGGCCAATTCCTACGAGCAGTACTTC	CASSDRANSYEQYF
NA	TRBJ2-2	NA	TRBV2	TGTGCCAGCAGTGGACAGGAGATCACCGGGGAGCTGTTTTTT	CASSGQEITGELFF
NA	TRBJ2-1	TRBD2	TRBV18	TGTGCCAGCTCACCACCTGGTCTACTTGGTCTAGCGGGACGTAATGAGCAGTTCTTC	CASSPPGLLGLAGRNEQFF
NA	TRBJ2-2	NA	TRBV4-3	TGCGCCAGCAGCCAAGATCAGTCGCCGGGACAAACGAACACCGGGGAGCTGTTTTTT	CASSQDQSPGQTNTGELFF
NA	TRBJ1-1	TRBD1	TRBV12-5	TGTGCTAGTGGTTCAAGGGACAGGTGGTCCACTGAAGCTTTCTTT	CASGSRDRWSTEAFF
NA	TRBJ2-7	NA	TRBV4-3	TGCGTCAGCAGCCGTACCAGAGCCTACGAGCAGTACTTC	CVSSRTRAYEQYF
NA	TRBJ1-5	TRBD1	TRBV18	TGTGCCAGCTCGCAGTTAACAGGGGGCGCGGGTCAGCCCCAGCATTTT	CASSQLTGGAGQPQHF
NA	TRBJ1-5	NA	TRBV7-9	TGTGCCAGCAGCTTAGTTGAACAGCCCCAGCATTTT	CASSLVEQPQHF
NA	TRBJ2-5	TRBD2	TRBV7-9	TGTGCCAGCAGCTTGACTAGCGGGAGTGGAGAGACCCAGTACTTC	CASSLTSGSGETQYF
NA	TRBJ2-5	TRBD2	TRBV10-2	TGCGCCAGCAGTGAGCTGCGGGAGTCCGTCCAAGAGACCCAGTACTTC	CASSELRESVQETQYF
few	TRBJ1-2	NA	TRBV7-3	TGTGCCAGCAGCTTATTGGGCCAGGGCTTAATGGATGGCTACACCTTC	CASSLLGQGLMDGYTF
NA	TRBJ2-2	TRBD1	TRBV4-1	TGCGCCAGCAGCCCCCGGGACAGCCTAGCCCCGAACACCGGGGAGCTGTTTTTT	CASSPRDSLAPNTGELFF
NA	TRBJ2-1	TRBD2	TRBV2	TGTGCCAGCAGTAAAAAGGCTAGCGGGGAACACTACAATGAGCAGTTCTTC	CASSKKASGEHYNEQFF
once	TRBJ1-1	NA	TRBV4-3	TGCGCCAGCAGCCAAGGGACGGCCCATCCCGCCCAAGCTTTCTTT	CASSQGTAHPAQAFF
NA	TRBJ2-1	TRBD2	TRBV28	TGTGCCAGCAGGCAGTTACCCGGGACTAGCAATGAGCAGTTCTTC	CASRQLPGTSNEQFF
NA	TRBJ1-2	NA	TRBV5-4	TGTGCCAGCAGCTCGATTTCTTACAGTAACTATGGCTACACCTTC	CASSSISYSNYGYTF
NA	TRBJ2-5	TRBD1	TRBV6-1	TGTGCCAGCAGTGACCCTACCTTGGGACAGGCCTCCGGGCCCCAGTACTTC	CASSDPTLGQASGPQYF
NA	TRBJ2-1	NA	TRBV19	TGTGCCAGTAGTCCAACATATAGCTCCTACAATGAGCAGTTCTTC	CASSPTYSSYNEQFF
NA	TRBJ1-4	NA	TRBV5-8	TGTGCCAGCAGCTTTGGAGGGGCGGGTGAAAAACTGTTTTTT	CASSFGGAGEKLFF